This T cell receptor beta chain was captured in a study of blood T cell repertoires in COVID-19. The overall study: PBMCs, B-cell-depleted T cells, or T cells provided the cDNA or gDNA that made up the material.

Per the original methods: Amplification of reference gene primers provided the estimated nucleated cell counts. Profiled with immunoSEQ multiplex PCR; TCRdb holds only in-frame clones, not every one. For V, J and clone size, that table is used; D and trimming come from the DNA. Of about 130,000 clones listed, roughly four fifths are singletons. The sequence was obtained from a human donor in a cohort sampled during active COVID-19. Source material: peripheral blood.

DNA of the CDR3: TGTGCCAGCAGCTCTATCGGGGACTACGAGCAGTACTTC. Protein: CASSSIGDYEQYF. This chain links TRBV5-6 with TRBJ2-7, with D perhaps TRBD2 (5 bases). This CDR3 spans 13 amino acids. V lost 3 bases to trimming and J lost 3 bases, with 10 bases between them. CDR1 and CDR2 (germline): SGHDT, YYEEEE.